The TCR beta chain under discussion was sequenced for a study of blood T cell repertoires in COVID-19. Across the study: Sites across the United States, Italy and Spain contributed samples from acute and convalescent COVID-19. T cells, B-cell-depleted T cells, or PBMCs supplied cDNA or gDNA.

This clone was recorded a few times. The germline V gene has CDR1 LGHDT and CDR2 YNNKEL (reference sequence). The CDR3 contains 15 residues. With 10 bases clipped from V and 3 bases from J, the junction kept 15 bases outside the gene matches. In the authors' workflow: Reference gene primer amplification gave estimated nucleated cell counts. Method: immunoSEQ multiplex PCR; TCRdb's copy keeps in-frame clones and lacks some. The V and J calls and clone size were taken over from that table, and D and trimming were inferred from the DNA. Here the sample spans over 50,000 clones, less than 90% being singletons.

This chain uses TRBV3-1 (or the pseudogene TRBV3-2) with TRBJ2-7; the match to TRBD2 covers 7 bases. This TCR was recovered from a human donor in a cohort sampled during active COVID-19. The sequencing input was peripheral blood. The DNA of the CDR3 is TGTGCCACCAAGAAAAGAGCGGGGCCTGACTACGAGCAGTACTTC. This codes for CATKKRAGPDYEQYF.